The present T cell receptor beta chain was sequenced within a study of CD8 T cells in ankylosing spondylitis. The authors made TCR beta libraries by quantitative 5'-RACE with molecular barcodes. TCRdb re-derived calls from the 5' RACE reads in MiXCR, one entry per CDR3 protein. The sample lists a few hundred thousand distinct CDR3 sequences, 15% to 20% occurring once. The CDR3 runs 16 residues. Germline CDR1 is SNHLY and CDR2 is FYNNEI. The V gene lost 4 bases and the J gene lost 6 bases, with 19 bases spanning the gap. The study, taken as a whole, reports: Matched ankylosing spondylitis synovial fluid reportedly showed significant enrichment of disease-linked clones. In ankylosing spondylitis blood, a motif of seven to nine highly homologous TCR beta variants appeared characteristic.

Comment on this clonotype: Antigen: not known.

Sequencing input: blood, either unsorted or a sorted T cell fraction (not recorded which). This TCR derives from a male donor with ankylosing spondylitis or in good health (not recorded which). This rearrangement joins TRBV2 to TRBJ1-5; possible D gene TRBD1, 5 bases. The CDR3 spells CASSVQVYHPAQPQHF. Here the CDR3 DNA reads TGTGCCAGCAGTGTACAGGTCTATCACCCCGCTCAGCCCCAGCATTTT. Together with reference TRBV2 and TRBJ1-5, the CDR3 gives the full variable domain: EPEVTQTPSHQVTQMGQEVILRCVPISNHLYFYWYRQILGQKVEFLVSFYNNEISEKSEIFDDQFSVERPDGSNFTLKIRSTKLEDSAMYFCASSVQVYHPAQPQHFGDGTRLSIL.